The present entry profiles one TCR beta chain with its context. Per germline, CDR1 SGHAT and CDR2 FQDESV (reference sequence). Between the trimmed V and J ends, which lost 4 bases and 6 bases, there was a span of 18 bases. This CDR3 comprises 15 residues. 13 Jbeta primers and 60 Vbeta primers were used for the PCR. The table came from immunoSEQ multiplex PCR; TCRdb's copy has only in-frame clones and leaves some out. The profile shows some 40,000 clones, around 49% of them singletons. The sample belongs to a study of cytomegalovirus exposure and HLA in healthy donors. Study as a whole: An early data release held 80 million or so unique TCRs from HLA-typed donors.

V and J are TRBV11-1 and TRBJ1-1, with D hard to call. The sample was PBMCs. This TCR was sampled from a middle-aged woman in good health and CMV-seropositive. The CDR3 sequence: CASSSPGVAGPEAFF. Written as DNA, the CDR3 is TGTGCCAGCAGCTCCCCCGGAGTTGCGGGCCCTGAAGCTTTCTTT.